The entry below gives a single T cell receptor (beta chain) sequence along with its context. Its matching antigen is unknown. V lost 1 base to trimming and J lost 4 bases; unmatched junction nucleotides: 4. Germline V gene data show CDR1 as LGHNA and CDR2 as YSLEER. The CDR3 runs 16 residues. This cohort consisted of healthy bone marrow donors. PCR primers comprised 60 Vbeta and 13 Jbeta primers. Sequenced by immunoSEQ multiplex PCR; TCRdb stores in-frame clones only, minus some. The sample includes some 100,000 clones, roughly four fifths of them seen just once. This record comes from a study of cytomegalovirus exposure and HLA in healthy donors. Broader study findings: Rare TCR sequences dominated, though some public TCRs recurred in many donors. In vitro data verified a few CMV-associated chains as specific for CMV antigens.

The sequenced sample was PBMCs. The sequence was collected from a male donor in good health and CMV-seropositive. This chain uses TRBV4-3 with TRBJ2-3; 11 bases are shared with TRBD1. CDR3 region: CASSQGDRGSADTQYF. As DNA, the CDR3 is TGCGCCAGCAGCCAAGGGGACAGGGGGTCGGCAGATACGCAGTATTTT.